This T cell receptor (beta chain) is from a study of T cells in Graves' hyperthyroidism and ophthalmopathy. Overall study: Blood from the periphery was taken at initial diagnosis, before any treatment.

The germline V and J ends were trimmed by 4 bases and 2 bases, with 18 bases remaining between them. The CDR3 loop spans 17 amino acids. Germline-derived CDR1 and CDR2 are LGHNA and YNFKEQ. Cells are PBMCs isolated from roughly 9.3 ml of fresh blood. The TCR beta CDR3 regions underwent amplification using RNA transcripts as the source. First-round RT-PCR with HTBI primers amplified the TCR CDR3 region. TCRdb analysed the multiplex PCR reads with MiXCR anew, one entry per CDR3 protein. The table includes hundreds of thousands of distinct CDR3 sequences, around 14% detected once. V usage is TRBV4-2 and J usage is TRBJ1-5, with unresolved D. The specimen was blood. This sequence originates from a woman in her 30s with Graves' hyperthyroidism that later progressed to Graves' ophthalmopathy. The CDR3 DNA sequence: TGTGCCAGCAGCCTAAGTGGGTTAGGAAGGGGCAATCAGCCCCAGCATTTT. This sequence encodes CASSLSGLGRGNQPQHF.